This T cell receptor beta chain was captured in a study of cytomegalovirus exposure and HLA in healthy donors. Study context: The study placed 80% to 85% of its approximately 360 genotyped donors in the Caucasian-associated ancestry cluster.

The PCR used 60 Vbeta and 13 Jbeta primers. Clones were read by immunoSEQ multiplex PCR, and TCRdb kept only the in-frame ones, dropping some. Seen here are under 150,000 clones, approximately 79% observed once, and the top ten hold around 0.99%. CDR1 is MNHEY, CDR2 SMNVEV, per germline (reference sequence). This CDR3 has 17 residues. Trimming at V came to 4 bases and at J to 8 bases, leaving 9 bases not matched to a gene. Healthy bone marrow donors made up the donor group. The clonotype was recovered from a male donor in good health and CMV-seronegative. The chain is built from TRBV27 and TRBJ2-3, with TRBD2 matching over 16 bases. Source material: PBMCs. As DNA, the CDR3 is TGTGCCAGCAGTTCCCCGGGACTAGCGGGGGGGCGAGGTACGCAGTATTTT. Its translation is CASSSPGLAGGRGTQYF.